This TCR beta chain was sequenced in a study of blood T cell repertoires in COVID-19. Study information: COVID-19 samples, acute and convalescent, were from the United States, Italy and Spain. In each case, the material was cDNA or gDNA derived from T cells, B-cell-depleted T cells, or PBMCs.

The CDR3 is 14 residues long. Germline assignment: CDR1 LGHNT and CDR2 FRNRAP. The V and J ends lost 0 bases and 6 bases, in that order; junction bases with no gene match: 4. In the original analysis: Reference gene primer amplification yielded estimated nucleated cell counts. Libraries were prepared by immunoSEQ multiplex PCR; TCRdb keeps only in-frame clonotypes and omits some of them. V, J and clone size are taken as reported in that table, and D and trimming were inferred from the DNA itself. Here the sample spans 70,000 to 90,000 clones, approximately 85% being singletons. Sequencing was carried out using peripheral blood. The receptor was isolated from a man aged 50 to 60 with acute or convalescent COVID-19. The genes are TRBV12-5 and TRBJ1-2; 7 bases line up with TRBD1. As DNA, the CDR3 is TGTGCTAGTGGTTTGGTCCGACAGGGCCATGGCTACACCTTC. Protein: CASGLVRQGHGYTF.